The 22 T cell receptor beta chains presented below share a single source sample, sequenced in a study of blood T cell repertoires in COVID-19. Using immunoSEQ multiplex PCR, the repertoire was profiled, and TCRdb retains in-frame clones only, with some absent. The data contain under 50,000 clones, 70% to 80% of them singletons. Sequenced material: peripheral blood. The receptors here all came from a man between 65 and 85 years old with acute or convalescent COVID-19.

The chain employs TRBV7-9 and TRBJ1-4, with 8 bases aligning to TRBD1. The CDR3 is 16 residues long. CDR1 SEHNR and CDR2 FQNEAQ come from the germline V gene (reference sequence). The V and J ends lost 4 bases and 2 bases, in that order; junction bases with no gene match: 6. This CDR3 is CASSSPPGGTNEKLFF. Written as DNA, the CDR3 is TGTGCCAGCAGCTCGCCTCCAGGGGGCACTAATGAAAAACTGTTTTTT. The full variable domain, with the rest looked up from reference TRBV7-9 and TRBJ1-4, is DTGVSQNPRHKITKRGQNVTFRCDPISEHNRLYWYRQTLGQGPEFLTYFQNEAQLEKSRLLSDRFSAERPKGSFSTLEIQRTEQGDSAMYLCASSSPPGGTNEKLFFGSGTQLSVL.

V and J are TRBV7-2 and TRBJ2-1, with 12 positions matching TRBD2. The CDR3 length is 15 residues. Unmatched junction bases numbered 3, after V lost 4 bases and J lost 5 bases. Germline CDR1 and CDR2: SGHTA and FQGNSA. The CDR3 DNA reads TGTGCCAGCAGCTCTAGCGGGAGGGGACACAATGAGCAGTTCTTC. It codes for CASSSSGRGHNEQFF.

This chain uses TRBV4-1 with TRBJ2-7; 9 bases map to TRBD1. J lost 2 bases, V lost 1 base, and 6 bases had no gene match. This CDR3 spans 16 amino acids. Germline V CDR1 and CDR2: MGHRA, YSYEKL. DNA for the CDR3: TGCGCCAGCAGCCAAGGACAGGGGGGACTCCCCTACGAGCAGTACTTC. It codes for CASSQGQGGLPYEQYF.

The chain combines TRBV20-1 with TRBJ2-7, with D hard to call. Germline CDR1 DFQATT, CDR2 SNEGSKA (reference sequence). V was pared by 6 bases and J by 7 bases, with 13 bases between. The length of the CDR3 is 11 residues. CDR3 in DNA: TGCAGTGCCAGTAGGTTGCGGGAGCAGTACTTC. Protein sequence: CSASRLREQYF.

The chain combines TRBV2 with TRBJ1-5; a weak D match, TRBD1 (5 bases). The germline V and J ends were trimmed by 8 bases and 1 base, with 12 bases remaining between them. The CDR3 contains 14 residues. CDR1 is SNHLY and CDR2 is FYNNEI in the germline V gene. The CDR3 region is CASVVGGSNQPQHF. As DNA, the CDR3 is TGTGCCAGCGTCGTGGGGGGAAGCAATCAGCCCCAGCATTTT.

The chain links TRBV28 to TRBJ2-7; 8 nucleotides align to TRBD1. CDR1 is MDHEN and CDR2 is SYDVKM in the germline V gene. Trimming cost V 7 bases and J 0 bases; bases outside gene matches: 8. The CDR3 has 15 amino acids. As DNA, the CDR3 is TGTGCCAGCACCACGACAGGGGCAACCTCCTACGAGCAGTACTTC. Its protein product is CASTTTGATSYEQYF.

The J gene is TRBJ1-3, the V gene TRBV19; D remains unclear. The CDR3 covers 13 residues. Germline CDR1 LNHDA, CDR2 SQIVND (reference sequence). V was shortened by 6 bases and J by 4 bases, with 10 bases between the two germline ends. CDR3 sequence reads: CASRRSIGNTIYF. CDR3 coding DNA: TGTGCCAGTAGAAGGAGCATCGGAAACACCATATATTTT.

The chain links TRBV6-4 to TRBJ2-2; 10 bases are shared with TRBD2. The CDR3 length is 15 residues. J was trimmed by 4 bases and V by 5 bases; bases with no gene match: 4. Germline CDR1 MRHNA, CDR2 SNTAGT. The CDR3 sequence: CASSPGLAATGELFF. CDR3 in DNA: TGTGCCAGCAGTCCCGGACTAGCGGCCACCGGGGAGCTGTTTTTT.

This clone was recorded a few times. The chain has TRBV28 and TRBJ2-1, with D possibly TRBD2 on 6 matching bases. CDR3 length: 17 amino acids. Trimming removed 5 bases at V and 0 bases at J, with 17 bases between. Germline V gives CDR1 MDHEN, CDR2 SYDVKM. The CDR3 DNA reads as TGTGCCAGCAGTCGATCGGGTAGCGGATACTCCTACAATGAGCAGTTCTTC. Translated: CASSRSGSGYSYNEQFF.

The chain employs TRBV18 and TRBJ2-4; D not certain. The CDR3 sequence is 14 residues long. V was clipped by 2 bases and J by 0 bases, with 5 bases between them. Germline CDR1 reads KGHSH; CDR2 reads LQKENI. The CDR3 sequence: CASSPGVAKNIQYF. In nucleotides, the CDR3 is TGTGCCAGCTCACCAGGAGTAGCCAAAAACATTCAGTACTTC.

The rearrangement uses TRBV5-1 and TRBJ2-2; 11 positions agree with TRBD2. J was trimmed by 4 bases and V by 3 bases; bases with no gene match: 2. The germline V gene encodes CDR1 SGHRS and CDR2 YFSETQ. This CDR3 comprises 15 residues. The CDR3 is CASSWGTSGTGELFF. CDR3 nucleotide sequence: TGCGCCAGCAGCTGGGGGACTAGCGGCACCGGGGAGCTGTTTTTT.

This clone appeared a single time. The rearrangement links TRBV19 to TRBJ1-5; 11 bases are shared with TRBD1. Germline-derived CDR1 and CDR2 are LNHDA and SQIVND (reference sequence). Unmatched junction bases numbered 6, after V lost 9 bases and J lost 5 bases. The CDR3 totals 14 residues. This CDR3 is CASSGTGGHQPQHF. CDR3 nucleotide sequence: TGTGCCAGCTCCGGGACAGGGGGTCATCAGCCCCAGCATTTT.

A note on this clone: A read error may produce the germline difference seen at one junction end. The chain uses TRBV11-2 and TRBJ2-1, with TRBD2 matching 11 bases. The length of the CDR3 is 13 residues. Germline lookup yields CDR1 SGHAT and CDR2 FQNNGV. The CDR3 spells CASSLVLAGGGIF. The CDR3 bases are TGTGCCAGCAGCTTAGTTCTAGCGGGAGGAGGGATCTTC.

This clone was recorded only once. The chain couples TRBV12-3 or TRBV12-4 to TRBJ2-7, with 7 bases fitting TRBD1. Unmatched junction bases numbered 4, after V lost 6 bases and J lost 2 bases. The CDR3 is 13 amino acids. For the CDR3, the DNA is TGTGCCAGCAGCCGCGGACAGGCCTACGAGCAGTACTTC. Encoded protein: CASSRGQAYEQYF.

The chain employs TRBV9 and TRBJ2-5, with D possibly matching TRBD1 (5 bases). The CDR3 totals 13 residues. The ends were cut back, 0 bases at V and 2 bases at J, with 5 bases in the middle. Germline assignment: CDR1 SGDLS and CDR2 YYNGEE. CDR3 amino acids: CASSVGQQETQYF. The CDR3 nucleotides are TGTGCCAGCAGCGTAGGACAGCAAGAGACCCAGTACTTC.

This chain uses TRBV5-6 with TRBJ1-1; no reliable D call. V lost 0 bases, J lost 4 bases, and 13 bases lay in between. The CDR3 consists of 15 residues. Germline V gives CDR1 SGHDT, CDR2 YYEEEE. CDR3 nucleotides: TGTGCCAGCAGCTTGGAAGCGTCGGTAGTCACTGAAGCTTTCTTT. Amino acid sequence: CASSLEASVVTEAFF.

This chain connects TRBV15 to TRBJ2-5, with TRBD2 matching over 10 bases. The CDR3 loop spans 17 amino acids. Losses at the gene ends were 0 bases for V and 5 bases for J; bases not matched to a gene: 9. Germline V CDR1 and CDR2: LNHNV, YYDKDF (reference sequence). CDR3 loop: CATSRDTSSGSMETQYF. CDR3 DNA: TGTGCCACCAGCAGAGATACGTCTAGCGGGAGTATGGAGACCCAGTACTTC.

The V call is TRBV7-3, the J call TRBJ1-1; D not resolved. Germline assignment: CDR1 SGHTA and CDR2 FQGTGA. The CDR3 has 13 residues. V was cut by 3 bases and J by 2 bases, with 7 bases left in between. The CDR3 is CASSFGSNTEAFF. CDR3 sequence (DNA): TGTGCCAGCAGCTTTGGGAGTAACACTGAAGCTTTCTTT.

The chain has TRBV6-1 and TRBJ1-4; tentative D call: TRBD1 (5 bases). Deletions cut 3 bases from V and 2 bases from J, with 10 bases between. CDR1 and CDR2 (germline): MNHNS, SASEGT. This CDR3 comprises 15 residues. The CDR3 loop reads CASSDETATNEKLFF. CDR3 DNA sequence: TGTGCCAGCAGTGATGAGACAGCGACTAATGAAAAACTGTTTTTT.

The chain joins TRBV23-1 to TRBJ2-7, with a possible D match to TRBD1 (5 bases). TRBV23-1 is labeled an ORF, and its function is uncertain. The CDR3 extends over 12 amino acids. CDR3 bases: TGCGCTACTCAGGGTTCCTACTACGAGCAGTACTTC. This translates into CATQGSYYEQYF.

The chain is built from TRBV14 and TRBJ2-5; maybe TRBD1 (5 bases). Looked up from germline, CDR1 is SGHDN and CDR2 is FVKESK. The V and J ends lost 0 bases and 0 bases respectively, with 11 bases between them. This CDR3 is 16 amino acids long. The CDR3 loop reads CASSQERGRDQETQYF. The CDR3 nucleotides read TGTGCCAGCAGCCAAGAAAGGGGCAGGGACCAAGAGACCCAGTACTTC.

The J gene is TRBJ2-5, the V gene TRBV18, with D possibly TRBD1 on 6 matching bases. The V gene lost 0 bases and the J gene lost 4 bases, with 9 bases spanning the gap. The germline CDR1 and CDR2 sequences are KGHSH and LQKENI. The CDR3 runs to 14 residues. CDR3 DNA: TGTGCCAGCTCACCACCGTTCAGGGGAGAGACCCAGTACTTC. Encoded protein: CASSPPFRGETQYF.